This T cell receptor beta chain was sequenced during a study of a mutant IDH1 vaccine in newly diagnosed glioma. Across the whole study: Sex among treated patients split 62.5% male, about 40% female; mean age was approximately 38 years. Every participant had undergone radiotherapy, temozolomide, or both before, and most underwent both.

Overall study findings and caveats: Whatever changes occurred in top peripheral T cell clonotypes seemed unrelated to pseudoprogression. Patients showed vaccine-induced immune responses at a rate of approximately 93%.

The assay was immunoSEQ multiplex PCR, and TCRdb's table has in-frame clones only and misses some. In the table there are around 33,000 clones, roughly nine tenths of which are singletons. V was shortened by 1 base and J by 8 bases, with 11 bases between the two germline ends. CDR3 length: 13 amino acids. CDR1 and CDR2 (germline): GTSNPN, SVGIG (reference sequence). Time point noted: baseline, week 1 (first vaccination visit). Described treatment: pre-vaccination baseline after standard-of-care therapy. This clone was seen only once. The antigen remains undetermined. The gene calls are TRBV30 and TRBJ1-4; D is ambiguous. The TCR sequence derives from a middle-aged woman with glioma. The sample was PBMCs, taken from a glioma patient treated with radiotherapy, temozolomide or both. The CDR3 DNA follows: TGTGCCTGGAGTGGCCACTCAAGGGAAAAACTGTTTTTT. This codes for CAWSGHSREKLFF.